This T cell receptor beta chain was recovered during a study of blood T cells in healthy people across ages. About the research overall: Per every two T cells, about one barcoded beta molecule was captured by template switching.

The study isolated at least 6.5 million PBMCs from each sample. This CDR3 comprises 15 residues. Germline assignment: CDR1 SGHRS and CDR2 YFSETQ. It was with a sample-barcoded 5' primer and a J-beta primer mix that a second PCR of roughly 6 to 11 cycles was run. TCRdb reprocessed the 5' RACE reads via MiXCR and lists one record per CDR3 protein. Of 910,000 or so distinct CDR3 sequences detected, 51% appear once; the ten largest clones hold about a fifth. The sequenced sample consisted of blood. This chain uses TRBV5-1 with TRBJ2-1; D is ambiguous. The assigned J gene may be wrong: the sequence end matches TRBJ2-7 better. This TCR was recovered from a woman aged 55-69 years in good health. The CDR3 region has the DNA TGCGCCAGCAGCTTGGCCAGCAACTCCTACAATGAGCAGTACTTC. Translation gives CASSLASNSYNEQYF.